A single sample is the source of the 12 T cell receptor beta chains below, sequenced in a study of shared clonotypes between healthy human individuals. The data were produced by immunoSEQ multiplex PCR, yet TCRdb's version contains in-frame clones alone and is incomplete. The table has about 490,000 clones, roughly 80% seen once. The specimen sequenced was PBMCs. Receptors originate from a woman in her 40s in good health. Some clones in this sample may be carry-over from other donors' samples.

J is TRBJ2-1 and V is TRBV7-3; 10 bases agree with TRBD2. The CDR3 length is 15 residues. V was clipped by 2 bases and J by 8 bases; unmatched bases: 6. The germline CDR1 and CDR2 sequences are SGHTA and FQGTGA. CDR3 sequence: CASSLGLAGAYEQFF. In DNA form, the CDR3 reads TGTGCCAGCAGCTTAGGGCTAGCGGGAGCCTATGAGCAGTTCTTC.

V gene TRBV30 combines with J gene TRBJ2-7; TRBD2 might be the D (7 bases). CDR1 is GTSNPN, CDR2 SVGIG, per germline (reference sequence). Trimming stripped 3 bases from V and 4 bases from J, with 13 bases between. The CDR3 spans 13 residues. DNA of the CDR3: TGTGCCTGGAGCGAGGGGGGGAATTACGAGCAGTACTTC. This sequence encodes CAWSEGGNYEQYF.

V usage is TRBV10-2 and J usage is TRBJ1-1; weak D call: TRBD1 (5 bases). V lost 6 bases, J lost 4 bases, and 9 bases lay in between. The germline V gene encodes CDR1 WSHSY and CDR2 SAAADI. This CDR3 has 12 amino acids. The CDR3 region is CASRAGLTEAFF. The CDR3 DNA reads TGCGCCAGCAGGGCAGGGCTCACTGAAGCTTTCTTT.

V usage is TRBV18 and J usage is TRBJ1-1; no definite D call. CDR1 is KGHSH, CDR2 LQKENI, per germline. V lost 5 bases and J lost 0, with 7 bases in between. This CDR3 comprises 13 residues. The CDR3 DNA follows: TGTGCCAGCTCATGGGAGATGAACACTGAAGCTTTCTTT. Protein sequence: CASSWEMNTEAFF.

The chain employs TRBV18 and TRBJ1-4; tentatively, D is TRBD1 (5 bases). The CDR3 is 15 residues long. Trimming left V 2 bases short and J 8 bases short, with 15 bases between. Germline V gives CDR1 KGHSH, CDR2 LQKENI. The chain's CDR3 is CASSPGTGNGEKLFF. For the CDR3, the DNA is TGTGCCAGCTCACCAGGGACCGGGAATGGAGAAAAACTGTTTTTT.

The rearrangement joins TRBV19 to TRBJ2-3, with 11 bases matching TRBD2. The CDR3 is 16 residues long. Germline V gene lookup returns CDR1 LNHDA and CDR2 SQIVND (reference sequence). Trimming at V came to 6 bases and at J to 4 bases, leaving 9 bases not matched to a gene. CDR3 nucleotides: TGTGCCAGTAGCCCTACTAGCGGGAGTCCCGCAGATACGCAGTATTTT. This sequence encodes CASSPTSGSPADTQYF. The whole variable domain, remainder taken from reference TRBV19 and TRBJ2-3, is DGGITQSPKYLFRKEGQNVTLSCEQNLNHDAMYWYRQDPGQGLRLIYYSQIVNDFQKGDIAEGYSVSREKKESFPLTVTSAQKNPTAFYLCASSPTSGSPADTQYFGPGTRLTVL.

The CDR3 loop reads CATSRGGGGVYVAFF. CDR3 bases: TGTGCCACCAGCAGAGGGGGAGGGGGGGTATATGTAGCTTTCTTT. V is TRBV15 and J is TRBJ1-1; the D gene is possibly TRBD1 (6 bases). The CDR3 runs to 15 residues. Trimming left V 1 base short and J 10 bases short, with 19 bases between. Germline V CDR1 and CDR2: LNHNV, YYDKDF (reference sequence). The variable domain in full, with the rest retrieved from reference TRBV15 and TRBJ1-1, is DAMVIQNPRYQVTQFGKPVTLSCSQTLNHNVMYWYQQKSSQAPKLLFHYYDKDFNNEADTPDNFQSRRPNTSFCFLDIRSPGLGDTAMYLCATSRGGGGVYVAFFGQGTRLTVV.

The chain is built from TRBV6-5 and TRBJ2-2, with 7 bases matching TRBD1. The CDR3 consists of 15 residues. Germline loops: CDR1 MNHEY, CDR2 SVGAGI. The V and J ends lost 2 bases and 1 base, in that order; junction bases with no gene match: 1. CDR3 coding DNA: TGTGCCAGCAGTTACGACAGGGAGAACACCGGGGAGCTGTTTTTT. Its protein is CASSYDRENTGELFF.

The DNA of the CDR3 is TGTGCCAGCAGTCTTCGGGGACAGTTCTACGAGCAGTACTTC. Protein: CASSLRGQFYEQYF. This chain joins TRBV6-1 and TRBJ2-7; 7 nucleotides line up with TRBD1. The germline V gene has CDR1 MNHNS and CDR2 SASEGT. Trimming cost V 5 bases and J 3 bases; bases outside gene matches: 7. The CDR3 length is 14 residues.

This clone was picked up one time. This specimen includes other DNA sequences encoding the same CDR3. The gene calls are TRBV18 and TRBJ2-5, with D possibly TRBD1 on 5 matching bases. The CDR3 has 13 residues. V lost 2 bases and J lost 4, with 8 bases in between. CDR1 KGHSH and CDR2 LQKENI come from the germline V gene. The CDR3 region has the DNA TGTGCCAGCTCACCAGGGGCAGGAGAGACCCAGTACTTC. This sequence encodes CASSPGAGETQYF.

Note on this clone: A much more abundant neighbour one base away suggests this may be a read error. In this CDR3 the conserved last residue, phenylalanine or tryptophan, is missing, so a read error is likely. The CDR3 reads CAWRDRVGGNTIYL. As DNA, the CDR3 is TGTGCCTGGAGGGACAGGGTGGGAGGAAACACCATATATCTT. The genes are TRBV30 and TRBJ1-3; 8 nucleotides agree with TRBD1. V was clipped by 3 bases and J by 4 bases; unmatched bases: 5. The length of the CDR3 is 14 residues. Germline loops: CDR1 GTSNPN, CDR2 SVGIG (reference sequence).

This clone was found once. The gene calls are TRBV7-9 and TRBJ1-1, with D possibly matching TRBD1 (5 bases). V was cut by 1 base and J by 6 bases, with 21 bases left in between. This CDR3 comprises 17 residues. CDR1 is SEHNR, CDR2 FQNEAQ, per germline (reference sequence). CDR3 loop: CASSLVMGRTVGSEAFF. In DNA form, the CDR3 reads TGTGCCAGCAGCTTAGTTATGGGGCGGACGGTTGGGTCTGAAGCTTTCTTT. The full variable domain, with the rest looked up from reference TRBV7-9 and TRBJ1-1, is DTGVSQNPRHKITKRGQNVTFRCDPISEHNRLYWYRQTLGQGPEFLTYFQNEAQLEKSRLLSDRFSAERPKGSFSTLEIQRTEQGDSAMYLCASSLVMGRTVGSEAFFGQGTRLTVV.